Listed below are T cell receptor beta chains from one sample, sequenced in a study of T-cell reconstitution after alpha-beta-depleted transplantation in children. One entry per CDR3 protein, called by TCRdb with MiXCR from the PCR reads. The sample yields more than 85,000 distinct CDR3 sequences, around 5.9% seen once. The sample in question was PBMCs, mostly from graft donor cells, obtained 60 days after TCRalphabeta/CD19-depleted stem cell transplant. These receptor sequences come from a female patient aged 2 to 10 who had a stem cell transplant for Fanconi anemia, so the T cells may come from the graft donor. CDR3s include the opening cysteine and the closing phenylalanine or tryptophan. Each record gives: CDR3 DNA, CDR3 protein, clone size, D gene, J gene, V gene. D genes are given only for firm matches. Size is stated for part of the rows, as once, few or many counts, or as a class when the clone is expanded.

TGTGCCAGCAGTCGCGGGACTAGCGGGCGCGAGACCCAGTACTTC	CASSRGTSGRETQYF	many	TRBD2	TRBJ2-5	TRBV2
TGTGCCAGCAGCTTATCTGGAGGGACCGGTGAGCAGTTCTTC	CASSLSGGTGEQFF	few	.	TRBJ2-1	TRBV7-3
TGTGCCAGCAGTGAAGCGCTTTTGGGTGCGAATTTT	CASSEALLGANF	.	.	TRBJ2-3	TRBV6-1
TGTGCCAGCAGCGTCAGACTAGCGGGAGTAAAGGAGCTGTTTTTT	CASSVRLAGVKELFF	.	TRBD2	TRBJ2-2	TRBV9
TGTGCCACCAGCAGAGACCCCGGGGGGAGTTACGAGCAGTACTTC	CATSRDPGGSYEQYF	many	TRBD2	TRBJ2-7	TRBV15
TGTGCCACGTTCGCAGCTCGCGGCGGAGAGACCCAGTACTTC	CATFAARGGETQYF	many	.	TRBJ2-5	TRBV24-1
TGCGCCAGCAGCCTTACGGGGGGCAGCTCCTACAATGAGCAGTTCTTC	CASSLTGGSSYNEQFF	few	.	TRBJ2-1	TRBV5-1
TGTGCCAGCAGTTTTGTGGACGGGGAGCTGTTTTTT	CASSFVDGELFF	many	.	TRBJ2-2	TRBV12-3/TRBV12-4
TGTGCCAGCAGTCTCCGGGACAGCAATCAGCCCCAGCATTTT	CASSLRDSNQPQHF	few	.	TRBJ1-5	TRBV12-3/TRBV12-4
TGTGCCAGCAGCCAAGCCGGGACAGGAGGAGGTATGGGAGAGACCCAGTACTTC	CASSQAGTGGGMGETQYF	many	TRBD1	TRBJ2-5	TRBV3-1
TGCAGCGTTGCCGGGACAGGGGGGCTCTCAACGGGGGAGCAGTACTTC	CSVAGTGGLSTGEQYF	many	TRBD1	TRBJ2-7	TRBV29-1
TGTGCCAGCAGTTACTCAGTAGCGGGGGGCCTCGGCTACGAGCAGTACTTC	CASSYSVAGGLGYEQYF	many	TRBD2	TRBJ2-7	TRBV6-5
TGTGCCAGCAGTTTAGTGGGTCTCGGCCTCTTCTCCATTAATGAAAAACTGTTTTTT	CASSLVGLGLFSINEKLFF	.	.	TRBJ1-4	TRBV12-3/TRBV12-4
TGTGCCAGCAGCTTAAACCTAGGGGAGACTGAAGCTTTCTTT	CASSLNLGETEAFF	many	.	TRBJ1-1	TRBV7-8
TGTGCCAGCAGTTTCAGGGGGACGTGGGAGACCCAGTACTTC	CASSFRGTWETQYF	few	TRBD1	TRBJ2-5	TRBV27
TGTGCCAGCAGTCTACTCTTGGACTTTACTAGCACAGATACGCAGTATTTT	CASSLLLDFTSTDTQYF	many	.	TRBJ2-3	TRBV27
TGCAGCGTTGAAGATGCCCAGTCCTACGAGCAGTACTTC	CSVEDAQSYEQYF	few	.	TRBJ2-7	TRBV29-1
TGTGCCAGCAGACACAGGGATGGCTACACCTTC	CASRHRDGYTF	medium-sized	.	TRBJ1-2	TRBV6-5
TGCGCCAGCAGCTTGCCCGGGACAGGGGAGTACAATGAGCAGTTCTTC	CASSLPGTGEYNEQFF	many	TRBD1	TRBJ2-1	TRBV5-1
TGTGCCAGCAGGGGGGTCTACGAGCAGTACTTC	CASRGVYEQYF	many	.	TRBJ2-7	TRBV25-1
TGTGCCAGCCGAGAGACAGGGCCCTCCTACGAGCAGTACTTC	CASRETGPSYEQYF	many	TRBD1	TRBJ2-7	TRBV28
TGCAGCGCCCAGGGGCCAACTAATGAAAAACTGTTTTTT	CSAQGPTNEKLFF	many	.	TRBJ1-4	TRBV29-1
TGCAGTGCTAAGCCCCGTCGGCTTCTGGTCATGTCCCAGTACTTC	CSAKPRRLLVMSQYF	few	.	TRBJ2-5	TRBV20-1